These 22 T cell receptor beta chains came from one sample sequenced in a study of vaccination effects on CD4 cells after COVID-19. These TCRs' antigens remain unknown. Antigen-specific CD4+ T cell clonotypes were called by their expansion after viral peptide-pool culture in ViraFEST. CD4+ T cells were isolated after about nine days of culture. Everyone in the study got two shots of either the BNT162b2 or mRNA-1273 vaccine. Sequencing used immunoSEQ multiplex PCR; TCRdb keeps in-frame clones, though not all of them. Of roughly 56,000 clones in the sample, less than 80% are singletons; the top ten hold 1% to 1.5%. This specimen was CD4+ T cells from PBMCs cultured with HCoV-229E spike peptides, taken after COVID-19 vaccination. The receptor set was obtained from a human donor who received a COVID-19 vaccine.

The chain recombines TRBV10-3 with TRBJ2-5; no reliable D call. The CDR3 has 13 amino acids. Germline CDR1 and CDR2: ENHRY and SYGVKD. The germline V and J ends were trimmed by 0 bases and 5 bases, with 7 bases remaining between them. The DNA of the CDR3 is TGTGCCATCAGTGAGTCTGGGGTCGAGACCCAGTACTTC. It encodes CAISESGVETQYF.

This clone was observed once. This chain uses TRBV18 with TRBJ2-2, with D maybe TRBD1 (6 bases). The CDR3 covers 19 residues. The V end lost 4 bases, the J end lost 4 bases, and 25 bases lay between the germline ends. Looked up from germline, CDR1 is KGHSH and CDR2 is LQKENI. CDR3 residues: CASSLRMDRQKWGTGELFF. CDR3 in DNA: TGTGCCAGCTCACTGAGGATGGACAGACAAAAATGGGGCACCGGGGAGCTGTTTTTT.

The chain has TRBV10-2 and TRBJ2-1; a weak D match, TRBD1 (7 bases). This CDR3 has 16 amino acids. V was cut by 6 bases and J by 4 bases, with 19 bases left in between. Looked up from germline, CDR1 is WSHSY and CDR2 is SAAADI. CDR3 DNA: TGCGCCAGCAGGGCTAGGGGGGACAGCGCATACAATGAGCAGTTCTTC. This codes for CASRARGDSAYNEQFF.

V and J are TRBV3-1 (or the pseudogene TRBV3-2) and TRBJ2-3; no firm D call. The CDR3 is made up of 13 amino acids. Between the trimmed V and J ends, which lost 2 bases and 3 bases, there was a span of 6 bases. The V gene's germline CDR1 is LGHDT and CDR2 YNNKEL (reference sequence). In DNA, the CDR3 is TGTGCCAGCAGCCAAAAGGGTACAGATACGCAGTATTTT. Translated: CASSQKGTDTQYF.

The CDR3 region has the DNA TGTGCCAGAGAAGCGACGGGACGTACGAACACCGGGGAGCTGTTTTTT. Residues: CAREATGRTNTGELFF. The chain combines TRBV2 with TRBJ2-2; D may be TRBD1 or TRBD2 (5 bases each). Germline V lookup: CDR1 SNHLY, CDR2 FYNNEI. V lost 9 bases to trimming and J lost 0 bases, with 17 bases between them. The CDR3 totals 16 residues.

The rearrangement joins TRBV7-3 to TRBJ2-1, with D tentatively TRBD1 (6 bases). V was clipped by 5 bases and J by 5 bases, with 10 bases between them. The CDR3 runs to 13 residues. Germline V gene data show CDR1 as SGHTA and CDR2 as FQGTGA. The CDR3 DNA sequence: TGTGCCAGCAGCGTAAACAGGGACAATGAGCAGTTCTTC. The encoded protein is CASSVNRDNEQFF. The whole variable domain, filled in from reference TRBV7-3 and TRBJ2-1, reads GAGVSQTPSNKVTEKGKYVELRCDPISGHTALYWYRQSLGQGPEFLIYFQGTGAADDSGLPNDRFFAVRPEGSVSTLKIQRTERGDSAVYLCASSVNRDNEQFFGPGTRLTVL.

This chain connects TRBV12-3 or TRBV12-4 to TRBJ1-2; D is undetermined. Trimming took off 5 bases at V and 4 bases at J, with 5 bases between the two ends. This CDR3 comprises 11 residues. The CDR3 here is CASSTSYGYTF. The DNA of the CDR3 is TGTGCCAGCAGTACCAGCTATGGCTACACCTTC.

The J gene is TRBJ2-5, the V gene TRBV18; a possible D gene is TRBD1 (6 bases). The germline gives CDR1 KGHSH, CDR2 LQKENI. Trimming stripped 3 bases from V and 2 bases from J, with 16 bases between. The CDR3 has 16 residues. CDR3 sequence (DNA): TGTGCCAGCTCACCGACACCGGGACAAAAGCAAGAGACCCAGTACTTC. It specifies CASSPTPGQKQETQYF.

The genes are TRBV3-1 (or the pseudogene TRBV3-2) and TRBJ1-2; D remains unclear. Germline V gives CDR1 LGHDT, CDR2 YNNKEL (reference sequence). The CDR3 spans 16 residues. V was pared by 0 bases and J by 2 bases, with 13 bases between. This CDR3 reads CASSQDLALVNYGYTF. DNA for the CDR3: TGTGCCAGCAGCCAAGATCTCGCACTCGTGAACTATGGCTACACCTTC.

The chain carries TRBV7-8 and TRBJ2-1, with 9 bases identical to TRBD2. The junction had 8 bases not matched to a gene; V was cut back by 7 bases and J by 10 bases. CDR3 size: 13 residues. The germline CDR1 and CDR2 sequences are SGHVS and FQNEAQ. This chain's CDR3 is CASTLGLAMEQFF. In nucleotides, the CDR3 is TGTGCCAGCACCTTGGGACTAGCTATGGAGCAGTTCTTC.

The chain couples TRBV6-1 to TRBJ2-5, with 8 bases identical to TRBD1. Germline CDR1 MNHNS, CDR2 SASEGT. V dropped 3 bases and J dropped 3; count of bases not matched to a gene: 6. This CDR3 has 15 amino acids. CDR3 in DNA: TGTGCCAGCAGTGACCCGGGGACAGGTAAAGAGACCCAGTACTTC. This translates into CASSDPGTGKETQYF.

V is TRBV19 and J is TRBJ1-4; possible D gene TRBD1, 5 bases. Germline-derived CDR1 and CDR2 are LNHDA and SQIVND (reference sequence). The CDR3 covers 13 residues. V gave up 3 bases and J gave up 11 bases, with 13 bases separating them. The CDR3 protein is CASSILGREKLFF. CDR3 nucleotides: TGTGCCAGTAGTATCTTAGGCAGGGAGAAACTGTTTTTT.

This sequence joins TRBV7-3 and TRBJ2-5; no clear D gene. The V gene's germline CDR1 is SGHTA and CDR2 FQGTGA. The CDR3 is 13 amino acids. V lost 5 bases and J 2 bases, leaving 9 bases between the germline ends. CDR3 in amino acids: CASSRSAQETQYF. For the CDR3, the DNA is TGTGCCAGCAGCAGATCTGCGCAAGAGACCCAGTACTTC.

The rearrangement links TRBV12-3 or TRBV12-4 to TRBJ2-3; D is unclear. The V gene lost 3 bases and the J gene lost 4 bases, with 5 bases spanning the gap. CDR3 size: 12 residues. CDR3 sequence: CASSFFPDTQYF. CDR3 bases: TGTGCCAGCAGTTTTTTCCCAGATACGCAGTATTTT.

V usage is TRBV19 and J usage is TRBJ1-5; 10 nucleotides line up with TRBD1. V dropped 4 bases and J dropped 6; count of bases not matched to a gene: 6. CDR3 length equals 15 residues. CDR1 LNHDA and CDR2 SQIVND come from the germline V gene (reference sequence). The CDR3, as DNA: TGTGCCAGTAGTAGACAGGGGGCGAGGGGTCAGCCCCAGCATTTT. It yields the protein CASSRQGARGQPQHF.

The J gene is TRBJ2-3, the V gene TRBV18; perhaps TRBD2 as D (6 bases). Germline values: CDR1 KGHSH, CDR2 LQKENI. The V and J ends lost 2 bases and 2 bases respectively, with 23 bases between them. CDR3 size: 19 residues. The CDR3 protein is CASSPLALAGRQNTDTQYF. The CDR3 DNA reads TGTGCCAGCTCACCATTGGCGTTGGCGGGGCGCCAGAACACAGATACGCAGTATTTT.

This clone was counted a single time. The chain combines TRBV19 with TRBJ2-3, with a weak D call TRBD1 (6 bases). Germline lookup yields CDR1 LNHDA and CDR2 SQIVND (reference sequence). The CDR3 is 17 residues long. Trimming shortened V by 1 base and J by 4 bases, and 18 bases separated the two germline ends. The CDR3 loop reads CASSIAQLQGLPDTQYF. The CDR3 DNA reads as TGTGCCAGTAGTATAGCCCAACTACAGGGTTTACCAGATACGCAGTATTTT.

The chain combines TRBV6-6 with TRBJ1-2, with TRBD1 matching over 7 bases. This CDR3 region has 15 residues. Unmatched junction bases numbered 12, after V lost 7 bases and J lost 4 bases. Germline CDR1 MNHNY, CDR2 SVGAGI (reference sequence). The CDR3 spells CASTQGVGQRYGYTF. CDR3 DNA: TGTGCCAGCACCCAGGGGGTGGGTCAGCGCTATGGCTACACCTTC.

The rearrangement uses TRBV29-1 and TRBJ1-4; TRBD1 matches 10 bases. The CDR3 contains 14 residues. V lost 6 bases to trimming and J lost 6 bases; unmatched junction nucleotides: 7. Germline V gives CDR1 SQVTM, CDR2 ANQGSEA. The CDR3 coding sequence is TGCAGCGTCGTTAGACAGGGGGCAGATGAAAAACTGTTTTTT. Protein: CSVVRQGADEKLFF. Complete variable domain (other parts from reference TRBV29-1 and TRBJ1-4): SAVISQKPSRDICQRGTSLTIQCQVDSQVTMMFWYRQQPGQSLTLIATANQGSEATYESGFVIDKFPISRPNLTFSTLTVSNMSPEDSSIYLCSVVRQGADEKLFFGSGTQLSVL.

The CDR3 reads CASSLWGQPQHF. The CDR3 DNA sequence: TGTGCCAGCAGCTTGTGGGGTCAGCCCCAGCATTTT. J is TRBJ1-5 and V is TRBV5-6; no reliable D call. CDR3 size: 12 residues. Between the trimmed V and J ends, which lost 1 base and 6 bases, there was a span of 5 bases. Germline-derived CDR1 and CDR2 are SGHDT and YYEEEE.

The rearrangement uses TRBV18 and TRBJ2-3; D is undetermined. The CDR3 has 14 residues. Germline CDR1 KGHSH, CDR2 LQKENI. The V gene lost 3 bases and the J gene lost 2 bases, with 9 bases spanning the gap. The CDR3 spells CASSPWTATDTQYF. CDR3 in DNA: TGTGCCAGCTCACCGTGGACCGCCACAGATACGCAGTATTTT.

This sequence joins TRBV7-2 and TRBJ2-2; 7 nucleotides line up with TRBD1. The CDR3 runs to 16 residues. Trimming at V came to 3 bases and at J to 2 bases, leaving 6 bases not matched to a gene. Germline V gene lookup returns CDR1 SGHTA and CDR2 FQGNSA. In DNA, the CDR3 is TGTGCCAGCAGCTTGACCGGGACAGTTAACACCGGGGAGCTGTTTTTT. Protein sequence: CASSLTGTVNTGELFF.